This note documents a single TCR beta chain sequence. Its target is unknown. Germline CDR1 SGHTA, CDR2 FQGTGA. The CDR3 length is 16 residues. The blood volume drawn from each donor was around 2.5 ml. These data come from a study of monozygotic twins with inflammatory bowel disease. Study-level findings and limits: No single strong signal or clonotype associated with IBD was supported.

Each UMI, carrying a 6-nucleotide sample barcode, came from template switching. From its re-call of the 5' RACE reads, TCRdb lists each CDR3 protein once, without DNA. This table lists fewer than 550,000 distinct CDR3 sequences. Input material: blood. The receptor was isolated from a human donor with ulcerative colitis or Crohn's disease, or a healthy co-twin of an affected twin (not recorded which). The chain links TRBV7-3 to TRBJ2-1; absent DNA, TCRdb's TRBD2 call cannot be checked. The CDR3 region is CASSLTVSAGGDEQFF.